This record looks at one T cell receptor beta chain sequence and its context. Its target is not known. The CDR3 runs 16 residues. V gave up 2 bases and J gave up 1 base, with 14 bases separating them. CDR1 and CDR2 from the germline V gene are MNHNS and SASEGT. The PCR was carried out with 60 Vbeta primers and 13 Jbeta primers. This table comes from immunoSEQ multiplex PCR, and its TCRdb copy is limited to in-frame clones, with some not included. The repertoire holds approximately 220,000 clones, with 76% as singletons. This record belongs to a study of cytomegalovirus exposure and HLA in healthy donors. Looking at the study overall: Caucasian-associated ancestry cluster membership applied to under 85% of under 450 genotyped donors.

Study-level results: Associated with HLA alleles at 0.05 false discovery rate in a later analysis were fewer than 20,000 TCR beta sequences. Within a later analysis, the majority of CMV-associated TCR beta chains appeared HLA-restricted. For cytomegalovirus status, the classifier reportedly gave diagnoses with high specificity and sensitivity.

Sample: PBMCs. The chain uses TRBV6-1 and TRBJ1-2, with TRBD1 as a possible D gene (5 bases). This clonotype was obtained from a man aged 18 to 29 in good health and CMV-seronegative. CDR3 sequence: CASSEWRGLNNYGYTF. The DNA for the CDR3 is TGTGCCAGCAGTGAATGGCGGGGACTAAATAACTATGGCTACACCTTC.